This T cell receptor beta chain was recorded in a study of spatial heterogeneity in lung cancer. Regarding time point: sample taken at primary tumor resection. One entry per CDR3 protein results from TCRdb running MiXCR on the 5' RACE reads. The repertoire consists of 35,000 to 45,000 distinct CDR3 sequences, with less than 9% occurring once and the leading ten covering 29%. V gave up 2 bases and J gave up 3 bases, with 4 bases separating them. CDR1 is SGHTA, CDR2 FQGNSA, per germline. The CDR3 length is 13 residues. This rearrangement joins TRBV7-2 to TRBJ2-2; no firm D call. The clonotype comes from a female donor with early-stage non-small cell lung cancer. The sample in question was PBMCs, obtained at surgery. The CDR3 here is CASSLQYTGELFF. In DNA, the CDR3 is TGTGCCAGCAGCTTACAGTACACCGGGGAGCTGTTTTTT.